What follows are 31 T cell receptor beta chains derived from one specimen sequenced in a study of cytomegalovirus exposure and HLA in healthy donors. PCR primers comprised 60 Vbeta and 13 Jbeta primers. Only in-frame clones appear in the TCRdb table, and some are missing; sequencing was by immunoSEQ multiplex PCR. The repertoire holds about 180,000 clones, with around 80% as singletons. The sample comprised PBMCs. These receptors originate from a woman between 45 and 65 years old in good health and CMV-seropositive.

The chain joins TRBV30 to TRBJ1-4; D possibly corresponds to TRBD1 (5 bases). The germline CDR1 and CDR2 sequences are GTSNPN and SVGIG (reference sequence). V was shortened by 0 bases and J by 10 bases, with 6 bases between the two germline ends. The CDR3 consists of 11 residues. Written as DNA, the CDR3 is TGTGCCTGGAGTGTCGGGGGAAAACTGTTTTTT. Translating it yields CAWSVGGKLFF.

This clone has just a few counts. This chain uses TRBV4-2 with TRBJ2-3, with 11 bases lining up with TRBD2. V was pared by 4 bases and J by 3 bases, with 15 bases of the junction left unmatched. Germline V gene lookup returns CDR1 LGHNA and CDR2 YNFKEQ. The CDR3 consists of 19 residues. The CDR3 protein is CASSPNQGSGGAGTDTQYF. CDR3 DNA sequence: TGTGCCAGCAGCCCCAACCAGGGTAGCGGGGGGGCCGGAACAGATACGCAGTATTTT.

The chain recombines TRBV6-1 with TRBJ1-3; a weak D match, TRBD1 (6 bases). Germline values: CDR1 MNHNS, CDR2 SASEGT. The V end was cut by 6 bases, the J end by 0 bases, with 12 bases between. This CDR3 spans 15 amino acids. The DNA for the CDR3 is TGTGCCAGCAGAGTACAGGGCTTCTCTGGAAACACCATATATTTT. Its translation is CASRVQGFSGNTIYF.

This clone has only a few counts. The chain has TRBV5-1 and TRBJ1-1; D unresolved. Trimming stripped 0 bases from V and 0 bases from J, with 3 bases between. Germline lookup yields CDR1 SGHRS and CDR2 YFSETQ. The CDR3 runs to 13 residues. CDR3 region: CASSLGVNTEAFF. CDR3 sequence (DNA): TGCGCCAGCAGCTTGGGAGTGAACACTGAAGCTTTCTTT.

Here the CDR3 reads CASSLEQGSKNIQYF. DNA for the CDR3: TGCGCCAGCAGCTTGGAACAGGGATCCAAAAACATTCAGTACTTC. This rearrangement joins TRBV5-1 to TRBJ2-4, with D possibly matching TRBD1 (6 bases). V was clipped by 0 bases and J by 2 bases, with 9 bases between them. The CDR3 is 15 residues long. Germline CDR1 is SGHRS and CDR2 is YFSETQ.

This chain connects TRBV4-1 to TRBJ2-7, with TRBD2 matching 7 bases. V shed 0 bases and J 2 bases; nucleotides not matched to a gene: 7. The CDR3 covers 16 residues. Per the germline V gene, CDR1 is MGHRA and CDR2 is YSYEKL. The CDR3: CASSQDLGGTPYEQYF. The CDR3 DNA reads as TGCGCCAGCAGCCAAGATCTGGGGGGGACGCCCTACGAGCAGTACTTC.

This chain links TRBV19 with TRBJ1-5; D is uncertain. The CDR3 is 16 residues long. V lost 3 bases to trimming and J lost 5 bases, with 17 bases between them. Germline-derived CDR1 and CDR2 are LNHDA and SQIVND (reference sequence). CDR3 sequence: CASSILQALADQPQHF. The CDR3 DNA is TGTGCCAGTAGTATTCTTCAGGCCCTAGCGGATCAGCCCCAGCATTTT.

The chain recombines TRBV10-3 with TRBJ1-6; D perhaps matches TRBD1 (6 bases). The CDR3 spans 14 residues. Germline V gene lookup returns CDR1 ENHRY and CDR2 SYGVKD. V dropped 0 bases and J dropped 9 bases, with 9 bases sitting between them. For the CDR3, the DNA is TGTGCCATCAGTGAGTCCGGGACAACTTCACCCCTCCACTTT. This gives the protein CAISESGTTSPLHF.

The chain couples TRBV7-6 to TRBJ2-1; TRBD2 matches 8 bases. The CDR3 has 15 residues. J was trimmed by 5 bases and V by 3 bases; bases with no gene match: 6. The germline CDR1 and CDR2 sequences are SGHVS and FNYEAQ. The CDR3 reads CASSFGGGTNNEQFF. Written as DNA, the CDR3 is TGTGCCAGCAGCTTTGGCGGGGGGACAAACAATGAGCAGTTCTTC.

The gene calls are TRBV6-1 and TRBJ1-2, with D maybe TRBD1 (5 bases). This CDR3 region has 19 residues. Between the trimmed V and J ends, which lost 2 bases and 5 bases, there was a span of 27 bases. Germline loops: CDR1 MNHNS, CDR2 SASEGT. The CDR3 spells CASSEPSLGGDWNDYGYTF. The CDR3 DNA sequence: TGTGCCAGCAGTGAACCCTCCCTGGGGGGGGACTGGAATGATTATGGCTACACCTTC.

This sequence joins TRBV15 and TRBJ1-5, with 7 bases matching TRBD1. This CDR3 spans 17 amino acids. Germline loops: CDR1 LNHNV, CDR2 YYDKDF (reference sequence). Trimming took 4 bases from V and 0 from J; bases not matched to a gene: 9. The CDR3 protein is CATSTRAGGGSNQPQHF. The CDR3 DNA reads TGTGCCACCAGCACCAGGGCAGGGGGAGGTAGCAATCAGCCCCAGCATTTT.

The V gene is TRBV9, the J gene TRBJ2-3, with a tentative D call TRBD1 (6 bases). Deletions cut 4 bases from V and 3 bases from J, with 9 bases between. Germline V gene data show CDR1 as SGDLS and CDR2 as YYNGEE. This CDR3 contains 13 residues. The CDR3 coding sequence is TGTGCCAGCAGCTCAGGACAGACAGATACGCAGTATTTT. Its translation is CASSSGQTDTQYF.

The CDR3 protein is CASSSTAFGPEAFF. The CDR3 DNA follows: TGTGCCAGCAGCTCCACAGCCTTTGGGCCTGAAGCTTTCTTT. The chain couples TRBV5-6 to TRBJ1-1; D not certain. This CDR3 has 14 residues. V was cut by 3 bases and J by 6 bases, with 15 bases left in between. Per the germline V gene, CDR1 is SGHDT and CDR2 is YYEEEE.

The chain uses TRBV7-6 and TRBJ1-4; D gene ambiguous. The V gene lost 3 bases and the J gene lost 12 bases, with 20 bases spanning the gap. The CDR3 loop spans 15 amino acids. Germline CDR1 reads SGHVS; CDR2 reads FNYEAQ. CDR3: CASSLEEVAGSELFF. The CDR3 region has the DNA TGTGCCAGCAGCTTGGAGGAAGTGGCAGGCAGCGAACTGTTTTTT.

The rearrangement joins TRBV5-4 to TRBJ1-2; tentatively, D is TRBD1 (6 bases). CDR3 size: 13 residues. The V gene lost 0 bases and the J gene lost 3 bases, with 6 bases spanning the gap. Germline lookup yields CDR1 SGHNT and CDR2 YYREEE (reference sequence). CDR3 protein: CASSLEGDYGYTF. For the CDR3, the DNA is TGTGCCAGCAGCTTGGAGGGGGACTATGGCTACACCTTC.

The V call is TRBV10-3, the J call TRBJ1-4; D is possibly TRBD1 (5 bases). This CDR3 comprises 15 residues. Deletions cut 2 bases from V and 3 bases from J, with 10 bases between. Germline CDR1 is ENHRY and CDR2 is SYGVKD. CDR3 sequence reads: CAISENGAANEKLFF. CDR3 sequence (DNA): TGTGCCATCAGTGAGAATGGGGCGGCTAATGAAAAACTGTTTTTT.

This rearrangement joins TRBV7-8 to TRBJ2-1; 7 nucleotides match TRBD1. CDR1 is SGHVS, CDR2 FQNEAQ, per germline. The V segment lost 0 bases and the J segment 0 bases; nucleotides outside the gene matches: 2. This CDR3 region has 16 residues. This chain's CDR3 is CASSLARDSSYNEQFF. The CDR3 nucleotides are TGTGCCAGCAGCTTAGCGAGGGACAGCTCCTACAATGAGCAGTTCTTC.

This chain's CDR3 is CASTSTDLGNTIYF. The CDR3 nucleotides are TGTGCCAGCACTTCGACAGACCTAGGAAACACCATATATTTT. The V call is TRBV6-6, the J call TRBJ1-3, with D maybe TRBD1 (5 bases). The CDR3 is made up of 14 amino acids. V was shortened by 7 bases and J by 4 bases, with 14 bases between the two germline ends. Germline V gene data show CDR1 as MNHNY and CDR2 as SVGAGI (reference sequence).

The chain combines TRBV9 with TRBJ2-3, with D maybe TRBD1 (5 bases). CDR1 is SGDLS and CDR2 is YYNGEE in the germline V gene. This CDR3 region has 16 residues. Trimming removed 1 base from V and 2 bases from J, with 14 bases in between. CDR3 sequence (DNA): TGTGCCAGCAGCGTAAGGGGCTCCTACAACACAGATACGCAGTATTTT. It is translated as CASSVRGSYNTDTQYF.

This clone was observed a single time. J is TRBJ2-7 and V is TRBV2; weak D call: TRBD1 (6 bases). Germline CDR1 reads SNHLY; CDR2 reads FYNNEI. The CDR3 has 14 amino acids. V was cut by 6 bases and J by 6 bases, with 18 bases left in between. CDR3 region: CASRHIQGRSEQYF. The DNA of the CDR3 is TGTGCCAGCAGACATATCCAGGGGAGAAGCGAGCAGTACTTC. Based on the CDR3 plus reference TRBV2 and TRBJ2-7, the full variable domain is EPEVTQTPSHQVTQMGQEVILRCVPISNHLYFYWYRQILGQKVEFLVSFYNNEISEKSEIFDDQFSVERPDGSNFTLKIRSTKLEDSAMYFCASRHIQGRSEQYFGPGTRLTVT.

This clone was counted only a few times. The chain couples TRBV7-6 to TRBJ2-2; 9 positions agree with TRBD1. CDR1 is SGHVS and CDR2 is FNYEAQ in the germline V gene. Trimming cost V 4 bases and J 2 bases; bases outside gene matches: 5. This CDR3 region has 16 residues. CDR3 residues: CASSSSDRGNTGELFF. CDR3 coding DNA: TGTGCCAGCAGCTCATCGGACAGGGGAAACACCGGGGAGCTGTTTTTT.

The chain links TRBV2 to TRBJ2-4; 7 bases map to TRBD1. V lost 4 bases to trimming and J lost 0 bases; unmatched junction nucleotides: 6. Per the germline V gene, CDR1 is SNHLY and CDR2 is FYNNEI. The CDR3 extends over 16 amino acids. This CDR3 is CASSGDRALAKNIQYF. The CDR3 DNA reads TGTGCCAGCAGTGGAGACAGGGCCTTAGCCAAAAACATTCAGTACTTC.

This chain connects TRBV7-6 to TRBJ2-3, with D unclear. Germline V lookup: CDR1 SGHVS, CDR2 FNYEAQ. CDR3 length: 13 residues. V lost 1 base, J lost 4 bases, and 6 bases lay in between. The DNA for the CDR3 is TGTGCCAGCAGCTTAGGTCAGGCAGATACGCAGTATTTT. Its protein is CASSLGQADTQYF. The whole variable domain, filled in from reference TRBV7-6 and TRBJ2-3, reads GAGVSQSPRYKVTKRGQDVALRCDPISGHVSLYWYRQALGQGPEFLTYFNYEAQQDKSGLPNDRFSAERPEGSISTLTIQRTEQRDSAMYRCASSLGQADTQYFGPGTRLTVL.

The genes are TRBV10-1 and TRBJ1-1; no firm D call. With 8 bases removed from V and 8 bases from J, the gap between germline ends came to 15 bases. This CDR3 has 12 amino acids. Per germline, CDR1 WNHNN and CDR2 SYGVQD (reference sequence). In DNA form, the CDR3 reads TGCGCCAGCTTGGGAGGACCGGGGGAAGCTTTCTTT. As protein: CASLGGPGEAFF.

This chain connects TRBV6-1 to TRBJ1-5; TRBD1 is a possible D gene (5 bases). Germline CDR1 reads MNHNS; CDR2 reads SASEGT. The CDR3 contains 12 residues. The ends were cut back, 6 bases at V and 9 bases at J, with 12 bases in the middle. The CDR3 nucleotides read TGTGCCAGCAGAGGGGTCTTGCTGCCCCAGCATTTT. Residues: CASRGVLLPQHF.

V and J are TRBV14 and TRBJ2-7, with 10 bases that match TRBD1. The junction had 13 bases not matched to a gene; V was cut back by 5 bases and J by 6 bases. The germline CDR1 and CDR2 sequences are SGHDN and FVKESK. This CDR3 spans 16 amino acids. CDR3 DNA: TGTGCCAGCAGCTTTGGCGGGGACAGGGGTAGAGGCGAGCAGTACTTC. Translating gives CASSFGGDRGRGEQYF.

On this clone itself: Distinct nucleotide sequences in the sample also encode this CDR3. This CDR3 reads CASSPRQGAAYEQYF. CDR3 DNA sequence: TGTGCCAGCAGCCCCCGACAGGGGGCGGCCTACGAGCAGTACTTC. This chain uses TRBV6-6 with TRBJ2-7; TRBD1 aligns across 10 bases. The V and J ends lost 6 bases and 2 bases, in that order; junction bases with no gene match: 7. This CDR3 is built from 15 residues. Germline V gene sequence: CDR1 MNHNY, CDR2 SVGAGI (reference sequence).

This clone was counted between two and nine times. This CDR3 is CASTPSGGTDTQYF. DNA for the CDR3: TGTGCCAGCACCCCCAGCGGGGGGACAGATACGCAGTATTTT. The chain has TRBV4-2 and TRBJ2-3, with 9 nucleotides matching TRBD2. Germline loops: CDR1 LGHNA, CDR2 YNFKEQ. This CDR3 region has 14 residues. With V trimmed by 7 bases and J by 3 bases, 5 bases remained unmatched.

This rearrangement joins TRBV4-1 to TRBJ2-6; D might be TRBD1 (5 bases). Trimming shortened V by 0 bases and J by 2 bases, and 8 bases separated the two germline ends. CDR1 and CDR2 (germline): MGHRA, YSYEKL. The CDR3 length is 16 residues. CDR3 region: CASSQDKGPGANVLTF. The DNA of the CDR3 is TGCGCCAGCAGCCAAGATAAGGGGCCTGGGGCCAACGTCCTGACTTTC.

The rearrangement joins TRBV7-9 to TRBJ1-2; 11 bases map to TRBD1. CDR3 length equals 17 residues. V shed 4 bases and J 7 bases; nucleotides not matched to a gene: 14. In germline, CDR1 is SEHNR, CDR2 FQNEAQ (reference sequence). In nucleotides, the CDR3 is TGTGCCAGCAGCTCCGCCGGGACAGGGGGGGTCGATAGTGGCTACACCTTC. It yields the protein CASSSAGTGGVDSGYTF.

The V and J genes are TRBV5-1 and TRBJ1-1, with D perhaps matching TRBD1 (5 bases). CDR3 length equals 15 residues. Per germline, CDR1 SGHRS and CDR2 YFSETQ. Trimming cost V 2 bases and J 0 bases, with 11 bases left between them. DNA for the CDR3: TGCGCCAGCAGCTTACAAGGACATCTGAACACTGAAGCTTTCTTT. Translation: CASSLQGHLNTEAFF.